These 15 T cell receptor beta chains were sequenced from one sample in a study of cytomegalovirus exposure and HLA in healthy donors. Researchers ran the PCR with 60 Vbeta and 13 Jbeta primers. Clones were sequenced by immunoSEQ multiplex PCR, and TCRdb holds only the in-frame ones, with some missing. The sample has 75,000 to 95,000 clones, 70% to 90% seen once. The sequenced sample was PBMCs. Receptor source: a woman aged 18-29 years in good health and CMV-seropositive.

This clone was seen a handful of times. The chain recombines TRBV10-1 with TRBJ1-1, with 7 bases that match TRBD1. The CDR3 covers 13 residues. CDR1 is WNHNN and CDR2 is SYGVQD in the germline V gene (reference sequence). Trimming at V came to 6 bases and at J to 4 bases, leaving 5 bases not matched to a gene. CDR3 nucleotides: TGCGCCAGCAGGGAATCAGGGGGCACTGAAGCTTTCTTT. Encoded protein: CASRESGGTEAFF.

The chain couples TRBV28 to TRBJ1-1, with 7 bases that match TRBD1. The germline V gene encodes CDR1 MDHEN and CDR2 SYDVKM. CDR3 size: 16 residues. V lost 4 bases, J lost 3 bases, and 11 bases stayed unmatched. CDR3 in DNA: TGTGCCAGCAGTTCCACCCCAGGGGGTAGGGACACTGAAGCTTTCTTT. Protein sequence: CASSSTPGGRDTEAFF.

This chain connects TRBV5-1 to TRBJ1-4; D gene uncertain. With 0 bases removed from V and 7 bases from J, the gap between germline ends came to 16 bases. The V gene's germline CDR1 is SGHRS and CDR2 YFSETQ. The length of the CDR3 is 16 residues. The CDR3 DNA sequence: TGCGCCAGCAGCTTGGGGGCTCGGCACTCGCTTGAAAAACTGTTTTTT. Protein product: CASSLGARHSLEKLFF. The full variable domain, rest sourced from reference TRBV5-1 and TRBJ1-4, is KAGVTQTPRYLIKTRGQQVTLSCSPISGHRSVSWYQQTPGQGLQFLFEYFSETQRNKGNFPGRFSGRQFSNSRSEMNVSTLELGDSALYLCASSLGARHSLEKLFFGSGTQLSVL.

V is TRBV6-6 and J is TRBJ2-7; 9 positions match TRBD1. V lost 6 bases and J lost 5; bases outside the gene matches: 8. The CDR3 totals 14 residues. Germline V gene data show CDR1 as MNHNY and CDR2 as SVGAGI (reference sequence). The CDR3 region is CASRRGQGRDEQYF. As DNA, the CDR3 is TGTGCCAGCAGAAGAGGACAGGGGAGGGACGAGCAGTACTTC.

This clone showed up just a few times. The genes are TRBV6-4 and TRBJ2-3; D is unclear. V lost 4 bases and J 1 base, leaving 12 bases between the germline ends. There are 15 residues in the CDR3. Germline V CDR1 and CDR2: MRHNA, SNTAGT. The CDR3 protein is CASSVVRGGTDTQYF. CDR3 coding DNA: TGTGCCAGCAGTGTGGTTAGAGGTGGCACAGATACGCAGTATTTT.

The V and J genes are TRBV9 and TRBJ1-1, with D perhaps matching TRBD1 (5 bases). The CDR3 runs to 14 residues. Germline V CDR1 and CDR2: SGDLS, YYNGEE. Deletions cut 0 bases from V and 1 base from J, with 7 bases between. The CDR3: CASSVGQPNTEAFF. The CDR3 DNA follows: TGTGCCAGCAGCGTAGGACAGCCGAACACTGAAGCTTTCTTT.

The V and J genes are TRBV2 and TRBJ2-7; TRBD2 aligns across 7 bases. Germline V gene lookup returns CDR1 SNHLY and CDR2 FYNNEI. J was trimmed by 9 bases and V by 4 bases; bases with no gene match: 9. CDR3 length: 13 amino acids. CDR3 amino acids: CASSGRENSGQYF. CDR3 DNA: TGTGCCAGCAGTGGGCGGGAGAATTCTGGGCAGTACTTC.

Notes on this clone: The conserved phenylalanine or tryptophan is not found at the CDR3 terminus, so this likely reflects a read error. The V call is TRBV30, the J call TRBJ1-1; D is unclear. Trimming removed 1 base at V and 4 bases at J, with 10 bases between. The CDR3 has 13 residues. Germline CDR1 and CDR2: GTSNPN and SVGIG (reference sequence). This CDR3 reads CAWSEGSPTEAFL. CDR3 nucleotides: TGTGCCTGGAGTGAAGGGAGCCCCACTGAAGCTTTCTTG.

This sequence joins TRBV5-6 and TRBJ2-7; D remains ambiguous. Germline CDR1 and CDR2: SGHDT and YYEEEE. Trimming took off 0 bases at V and 7 bases at J, with 11 bases between the two ends. CDR3 size: 13 residues. CDR3 protein: CASSLGRAREQYF. In DNA form, the CDR3 reads TGTGCCAGCAGCTTGGGGAGAGCTCGAGAGCAGTACTTC.

V is TRBV5-6 and J is TRBJ1-2, with a possible D match to TRBD1 (5 bases). Per the germline V gene, CDR1 is SGHDT and CDR2 is YYEEEE. Trimming stripped 0 bases from V and 4 bases from J, with 10 bases between. The CDR3 is 14 amino acids. This chain's CDR3 is CASSLAQGSYGYTF. The CDR3 DNA reads as TGTGCCAGCAGCTTGGCCCAGGGTAGCTATGGCTACACCTTC.

V is TRBV2 and J is TRBJ1-1; a weak D match, TRBD1 (6 bases). The CDR3 contains 15 residues. Germline V CDR1 and CDR2: SNHLY, FYNNEI. V was shortened by 5 bases and J by 1 base, with 14 bases between the two germline ends. The CDR3 DNA follows: TGTGCCAGCAGTCCTAACGACAGGAGGAACACTGAAGCTTTCTTT. Its translation: CASSPNDRRNTEAFF. Filled out from reference TRBV2 and TRBJ1-1, the complete variable domain reads EPEVTQTPSHQVTQMGQEVILRCVPISNHLYFYWYRQILGQKVEFLVSFYNNEISEKSEIFDDQFSVERPDGSNFTLKIRSTKLEDSAMYFCASSPNDRRNTEAFFGQGTRLTVV.

The V call is TRBV19, the J call TRBJ1-5; D is possibly TRBD1 (5 bases). The CDR3 is 16 amino acids. Germline CDR1 LNHDA, CDR2 SQIVND (reference sequence). V was trimmed by 3 bases and J by 0 bases, leaving 12 bases between them. The CDR3 nucleotides read TGTGCCAGTAGTATGGACACCTTCGTTAGCAATCAGCCCCAGCATTTT. Translation: CASSMDTFVSNQPQHF.

The chain links TRBV5-6 to TRBJ1-5; weak D call: TRBD1 (5 bases). There are 14 residues in the CDR3. V was cut by 6 bases and J by 6 bases, with 16 bases left in between. The germline V gene encodes CDR1 SGHDT and CDR2 YYEEEE. The CDR3 region has the DNA TGTGCCAGCACCACAGGAGGGGCCTCTCAGCCCCAGCATTTT. Translating gives CASTTGGASQPQHF.

The J gene is TRBJ2-7, the V gene TRBV5-6; 8 nucleotides line up with TRBD1. The length of the CDR3 is 15 residues. CDR1 is SGHDT, CDR2 YYEEEE, per germline. With V trimmed by 3 bases and J by 1 base, 6 bases remained unmatched. The CDR3 region is CASSWSRDRSYEQYF. Here the CDR3 DNA reads TGTGCCAGCAGCTGGAGCCGGGACAGGTCCTACGAGCAGTACTTC. Supplemented by reference TRBV5-6 and TRBJ2-7, the full variable domain reads DAGVTQSPTHLIKTRGQQVTLRCSPKSGHDTVSWYQQALGQGPQFIFQYYEEEERQRGNFPDRFSGHQFPNYSSELNVNALLLGDSALYLCASSWSRDRSYEQYFGPGTRLTVT.

This clone turned up a few times. The chain employs TRBV6-5 and TRBJ1-4; D remains unclear. This CDR3 region has 15 residues. Deletions cut 0 bases from V and 4 bases from J, with 9 bases between. Germline-derived CDR1 and CDR2 are MNHEY and SVGAGI. The CDR3 loop is CASSYSRQINEKLFF. CDR3 bases: TGTGCCAGCAGTTACTCGAGGCAGATTAATGAAAAACTGTTTTTT.